The TCR beta chain under discussion was sequenced for a study of CD8 T cells in Susac syndrome. General study results and limits: The number of individuals included in the study's TCR sequencing and HLA analysis was acknowledged as relatively small.

Roughly 0.5 to 1 ug RNA was reverse transcribed with random hexamers. TCRdb processed the immunoSEQ multiplex PCR reads anew with MiXCR; each CDR3 protein has one entry. The table lists 120,000 to 150,000 distinct CDR3 sequences, around 94% of them singletons. The table lists this clonotype with a count of one. Antigen unknown. The length of the CDR3 is 17 residues. The V segment lost 3 bases and the J segment 0 bases; nucleotides outside the gene matches: 12. The germline CDR1 and CDR2 sequences are DFQATT and SNEGSKA (reference sequence). Controls were healthy donors (matched for age and sex). FACS enriched CD8+ TEMRA cells, while bulk CD8+ and CD4+ were negatively isolated.

The clonotype originates from a human donor in good health. Source material: CD4+ T cells from PBMCs. The V and J genes are TRBV20-1 and TRBJ2-3; TRBD1 aligns across 7 bases. CDR3 nucleotide sequence: TGCAGTGCTAGTCTAACTTCAGGGGGAGCGAGCACAGATACGCAGTATTTT. This codes for CSASLTSGGASTDTQYF.